This TCR beta chain emerged from a study of OX40 agonist ivuxolimab in advanced cancers. The study, taken as a whole, reports: Among the lowest peripheral clonal expansion occurred in 0.1-3.0 mg/kg partial responders. Clonal expansion by week 6 occurred in CD4+ and CD8+ blood T cells (at 0.1 to 3.0 mg/kg).

The CDR3 spans 16 residues. The germline CDR1 and CDR2 sequences are SGHTA and FQGNSA. V lost 1 base to trimming and J lost 2 bases; unmatched junction nucleotides: 2. On this clone: Its antigen remains unidentified.

The repertoire was sequenced with immunoSEQ multiplex PCR; TCRdb's copy has only in-frame clones and lacks some. Seen here are 82,000 or so clones, roughly 85% observed once, and the top ten hold under 3%. Exclusion applied to patients with autoimmune disease history or systemic immunosuppression. The chain recombines TRBV7-2 with TRBJ2-2; TRBD2 agrees at 9 bases. The sample in question was CD4+ or CD8+ T cells sorted from blood, obtained in a trial of the OX40 agonist ivuxolimab. This TCR came from an adult with an advanced solid tumor such as melanoma, head and neck, liver or kidney cancer. The CDR3 protein is CASSLDSGGNTGELFF. DNA of the CDR3: TGTGCCAGCAGCTTAGATAGCGGGGGCAACACCGGGGAGCTGTTTTTT.